The clone carrying this T cell receptor beta chain has just one count. Sequencing used immunoSEQ multiplex PCR; TCRdb keeps in-frame clones, though not all of them. The table has over 200,000 clones, about 87% seen once. This record belongs to a study of blood T cell repertoires in COVID-19. About the research overall: T cells, B-cell-depleted T cells, or PBMCs supplied cDNA or gDNA.

Participant-given clinical history determined each cohort assignment. From germline, CDR1 is KGHDR and CDR2 SFDVKD. Trimming pared 5 bases from V and 9 bases from J, leaving 13 bases between. This CDR3 is 13 amino acids long. Sequenced material: PBMCs or T cells enriched from blood (not recorded which). The TCR comes from a woman aged 40-49 years with acute COVID-19. The rearrangement joins TRBV24-1 to TRBJ2-1; no clear D. The CDR3 loop is CATSVVRTGEQFF. CDR3 nucleotide sequence: TGTGCCACCAGTGTCGTCCGTACTGGTGAGCAGTTCTTC.